This TCR beta chain was identified in a study of blood T cells in healthy people across ages. Combining a sample-barcoded 5' primer with a J-beta primer mix, a second PCR ran for about 6 to 11 cycles. The template-switch adaptor, which had 12 random nucleotides, put a tag on each cDNA molecule. TCRdb re-derived calls from the 5' RACE reads in MiXCR, one entry per CDR3 protein. This table has roughly 800,000 distinct CDR3 sequences, nearly 60% appearing once. Study conclusions and caveats: Diversity figures derived from one million T cells were judged to underestimate the true value.

CDR3 length: 20 residues. Details on this clonotype: Its specificity is unknown.

The chain recombines TRBV21-1 with TRBJ2-4; TRBD1, the D gene given by the table, was not confirmed from the DNA. TRBV21-1 is a documented pseudogene. Specimen: blood. This clonotype was sampled from a man aged 25 to 45 in good health. CDR3 region: CASSKDPSPDRVLAKNIQYF. The DNA of the CDR3 is TGTGCCAGCAGCAAAGATCCTTCCCCGGACAGGGTGCTAGCCAAAAACATTCAGTACTTC.